Sequencing of this T cell receptor (beta chain) was carried out in a study of T cells expressing NK-cell markers. Study-level points and caveats: The contribution of dominant NKG2C+ clonotypes to CD8+ T cells in a handful of donors was about 1.0-8%. Leadership of the CD3+CD56-NKG2C+ fraction also belonged to these clonotypes in several donors.

CDR1 and CDR2 from the germline V gene are MGHRA and YSYEKL. This CDR3 comprises 17 residues. The cDNA for TCR beta came from 5'RACE template switching with UMIs. TCRdb reworked the 5' RACE reads into one entry per CDR3 protein, no DNA. Seen in this sample are 550,000 or so distinct CDR3 sequences; the ten most common clones hold approximately 3.6%. A word on this clonotype: The antigen is undetermined.

The receptor was isolated from a man between 18 and 29 years old in good health. What was sequenced was blood T cells: a sorted CD56 or NKG2C T cell subset, CD4+ or CD8+ T cells, or bulk PBMC T cells (not recorded which). The V gene is TRBV4-1, the J gene TRBJ2-3; TCRdb selects TRBD2, and the lack of DNA leaves this call unchecked. This CDR3 is CASSHQTSGRATDTQYF.